The 27 T cell receptor beta chains below come from one sample, sequenced in a study of CD8 T cells in Susac syndrome. Reverse transcription of roughly 0.5 to 1 ug RNA was carried out with random hexamers. TCRdb fed the immunoSEQ multiplex PCR reads into MiXCR, producing one record per CDR3 protein. Here the sample spans about 400,000 distinct CDR3 sequences, about 85% being singletons. Sequencing used CD8+ T cells from PBMCs. The receptors were gathered from a human donor with multiple sclerosis.

The rearrangement links TRBV6-5 to TRBJ2-1; weak D call: TRBD2 (8 bases). The CDR3 totals 15 residues. V lost 8 bases, J lost 5 bases, and 19 bases lay in between. The germline CDR1 and CDR2 sequences are MNHEY and SVGAGI. This chain's CDR3 is CASREGAQPHNEQFF. In nucleotides, the CDR3 is TGTGCCAGCCGGGAGGGGGCCCAACCCCACAATGAGCAGTTCTTC.

The rearrangement uses TRBV5-8 and TRBJ2-1; TRBD2 matches 8 bases. V trimming: 1 base; J trimming: 8 bases; junction bases outside the gene matches: 8. CDR1 SGHTS and CDR2 YDEGEE come from the germline V gene. The CDR3 is 15 residues long. In DNA, the CDR3 is TGTGCCAGCAGCTTGAAGGCGGGAGGTATCCATGAGCAGTTCTTC. Protein sequence: CASSLKAGGIHEQFF.

The chain uses TRBV28 and TRBJ1-2; 10 bases are a match to TRBD1. This CDR3 has 15 amino acids. Losses at the gene ends were 6 bases for V and 4 bases for J; bases not matched to a gene: 8. Germline V gene sequence: CDR1 MDHEN, CDR2 SYDVKM. This CDR3 reads CASSQDRGFSYGYTF. The CDR3, as DNA: TGTGCCAGCAGCCAGGACAGGGGGTTTAGCTATGGCTACACCTTC.

The chain recombines TRBV4-1 with TRBJ1-2; tentative D call: TRBD1 (5 bases). V lost 0 bases to trimming and J lost 6 bases, with 17 bases between them. There are 16 residues in the CDR3. CDR1 is MGHRA and CDR2 is YSYEKL in the germline V gene. The CDR3 protein is CASSQDIGVSGHGYTF. The DNA for the CDR3 is TGCGCCAGCAGCCAAGATATCGGCGTCTCGGGACATGGCTACACCTTC.

The V gene is TRBV28, the J gene TRBJ2-3; 13 bases map to TRBD2. The length of the CDR3 is 15 residues. Looked up from germline, CDR1 is MDHEN and CDR2 is SYDVKM. V was clipped by 6 bases and J by 5 bases; unmatched bases: 5. DNA for the CDR3: TGTGCCAGCAGCCGTGGGACTAGCGGGAAAGATACGCAGTATTTT. It specifies CASSRGTSGKDTQYF.

The V call is TRBV7-6, the J call TRBJ1-3; D unclear. V shed 6 bases and J shed 4 bases, with 7 bases lying between them. This CDR3 has 12 residues. CDR1 is SGHVS, CDR2 FNYEAQ, per germline. In nucleotides, the CDR3 is TGTGCCAGCAGATCTGGCGGAAACACCATATATTTT. Residues: CASRSGGNTIYF.

The V call is TRBV10-3, the J call TRBJ2-7, with 13 bases identical to TRBD2. This CDR3 has 17 residues. The germline CDR1 and CDR2 sequences are ENHRY and SYGVKD. V shed 6 bases, J shed 3 bases, and the junction held 11 bases outside the gene matches. In DNA form, the CDR3 reads TGTGCCATCAGATACTCGGGACTAGCGGGGCTCTACTACGAGCAGTACTTC. This translates into CAIRYSGLAGLYYEQYF.

V gene TRBV7-9 combines with J gene TRBJ2-6; 9 bases agree with TRBD1. Germline V gives CDR1 SEHNR, CDR2 FQNEAQ (reference sequence). Germline trimming cut 5 bases from V and 4 bases from J; bases unmatched to any gene: 12. The CDR3 runs 18 residues. The CDR3 DNA sequence: TGTGCCAGCAGCGCGGAACCGGGACAGGGACCGGGGGCCAACGTCCTGACTTTC. Its protein is CASSAEPGQGPGANVLTF.

The chain joins TRBV3-1 to TRBJ2-1; no reliable D call. Germline assignment: CDR1 LGHDT and CDR2 YNNKEL (reference sequence). The CDR3 is 15 amino acids. V was trimmed by 0 bases and J by 4 bases, leaving 10 bases between them. CDR3 sequence: CASSQDEWQYNEQFF. CDR3 sequence (DNA): TGTGCCAGCAGCCAAGACGAGTGGCAGTACAATGAGCAGTTCTTC.

The chain carries TRBV6-1 and TRBJ2-1; 10 positions agree with TRBD2. The germline V gene encodes CDR1 MNHNS and CDR2 SASEGT. Losses at the gene ends were 0 bases for V and 2 bases for J; bases not matched to a gene: 7. CDR3 length: 18 residues. The CDR3 region has the DNA TGTGCCAGCAGTGAAGCGTGGGCTAGCGGGAGAGCCTACAATGAGCAGTTCTTC. Protein sequence: CASSEAWASGRAYNEQFF.

On this clonotype: At one end the junction does not follow the germline gene, possibly because of a read error. The J gene is TRBJ2-7, the V gene TRBV3-1; 9 bases are a match to TRBD1. Germline CDR1 and CDR2: LGHDT and YNNKEL (reference sequence). This CDR3 has 14 residues. The CDR3 region is CASNQWDRAGEQYF. For the CDR3, the DNA is TGTGCCAGCAACCAATGGGACAGGGCTGGCGAGCAGTACTTC.

The V gene is TRBV27, the J gene TRBJ2-1; D is uncertain. Trimming cost V 6 bases and J 9 bases, with 15 bases left between them. CDR3 size: 13 residues. The V gene's germline CDR1 is MNHEY and CDR2 SMNVEV (reference sequence). The CDR3 nucleotides read TGTGCCAGCAGCCCAGAGGCTTGGACTGAGCAGTTCTTC. Translation gives CASSPEAWTEQFF.

V usage is TRBV4-1 and J usage is TRBJ1-5; a weak D match, TRBD1 (6 bases). Germline V gene data show CDR1 as MGHRA and CDR2 as YSYEKL. The V and J ends lost 4 bases and 3 bases respectively, with 16 bases between them. CDR3 size: 16 residues. The CDR3 here is CASSLRSGEDNQPQHF. The CDR3 coding sequence is TGCGCCAGCAGCCTACGGTCAGGGGAGGACAATCAGCCCCAGCATTTT.

The chain links TRBV18 to TRBJ1-2; D gene ambiguous. CDR1 is KGHSH and CDR2 is LQKENI in the germline V gene. The CDR3 totals 12 residues. V was pared by 5 bases and J by 3 bases, with 7 bases between. CDR3 nucleotide sequence: TGTGCCAGCTCATCCCAAGACTATGGCTACACCTTC. Translated, it gives CASSSQDYGYTF.

This clonotype showed up just a few times. This chain uses TRBV27 with TRBJ2-7, with 7 bases fitting TRBD1. CDR3 size: 13 residues. V lost 5 bases to trimming and J lost 1 base; unmatched junction nucleotides: 2. Germline V gene lookup returns CDR1 MNHEY and CDR2 SMNVEV (reference sequence). This chain's CDR3 is CASSGQESYEQYF. In DNA form, the CDR3 reads TGTGCCAGCAGTGGACAGGAATCCTACGAGCAGTACTTC.

As regards this clonotype: One end of the junction does not line up with germline, which may come from a read error. V is TRBV5-1 and J is TRBJ1-1; D is perhaps TRBD1 (5 bases). Germline CDR1 is SGHRS and CDR2 is YFSETQ. The CDR3 is made up of 12 amino acids. CDR3 DNA sequence: TGCGCCAGCACCTTGCAGGGTACTGAAGCTTTCTTT. It yields the protein CASTLQGTEAFF.

The genes are TRBV2 and TRBJ2-1; 7 positions agree with TRBD1. V lost 2 bases, J lost 2 bases, and 6 bases stayed unmatched. There are 16 residues in the CDR3. Germline V gives CDR1 SNHLY, CDR2 FYNNEI. The CDR3 nucleotides are TGTGCCAGCAGTGAACAAGGACAGGTTGCCTACAATGAGCAGTTCTTC. Protein: CASSEQGQVAYNEQFF.

The V call is TRBV10-1, the J call TRBJ2-2, with D unclear. The germline gives CDR1 WNHNN, CDR2 SYGVQD (reference sequence). The CDR3 extends over 13 amino acids. Trimming stripped 4 bases from V and 4 bases from J, with 7 bases between. The CDR3 sequence: CASSAVITGELFF. For the CDR3, the DNA is TGCGCCAGCAGTGCCGTCATCACCGGGGAGCTGTTTTTT.

The table lists this clonotype with a count of one. V usage is TRBV9 and J usage is TRBJ2-2; D is undetermined. CDR3 length equals 15 residues. Germline values: CDR1 SGDLS, CDR2 YYNGEE. V lost 0 bases and J lost 6, with 12 bases in between. The CDR3 region has the DNA TGTGCCAGCAGCGTAGATAATCTCCTCGCCGGGGAGCTGTTTTTT. It yields the protein CASSVDNLLAGELFF. The variable domain in full, completed from reference TRBV9 and TRBJ2-2, reads DSGVTQTPKHLITATGQRVTLRCSPRSGDLSVYWYQQSLDQGLQFLIQYYNGEERAKGNILERFSAQQFPDLHSELNLSSLELGDSALYFCASSVDNLLAGELFFGEGSRLTVL.

V gene TRBV30 combines with J gene TRBJ2-1; D may be TRBD2 (6 bases). The germline V gene encodes CDR1 GTSNPN and CDR2 SVGIG (reference sequence). The length of the CDR3 is 13 residues. V gave up 5 bases and J gave up 0 bases, with 8 bases separating them. The CDR3 nucleotides are TGTGCCTGGGGAGGGGTCTCCTACAATGAGCAGTTCTTC. Translating gives CAWGGVSYNEQFF.

The chain is built from TRBV27 and TRBJ1-5; 8 nucleotides match TRBD1. The V gene end was trimmed by 5 bases and the J gene end by 7 bases; junction bases not matched to a gene: 10. The CDR3 totals 15 residues. Germline V lookup: CDR1 MNHEY, CDR2 SMNVEV (reference sequence). CDR3 sequence: CASSPDRGWGQPQHF. CDR3 bases: TGTGCCAGCAGTCCTGACAGGGGTTGGGGCCAGCCCCAGCATTTT.

The chain combines TRBV5-1 with TRBJ2-3, with 9 bases fitting TRBD1. Trimming at V came to 0 bases and at J to 3 bases, leaving 5 bases not matched to a gene. The germline CDR1 and CDR2 sequences are SGHRS and YFSETQ. The CDR3 runs to 16 residues. The CDR3 reads CASSLELDRGTDTQYF. CDR3 nucleotide sequence: TGCGCCAGCAGCTTGGAGCTTGACAGGGGGACAGATACGCAGTATTTT.

V usage is TRBV5-1 and J usage is TRBJ2-3, with 7 bases that match TRBD2. The CDR3 consists of 18 residues. Germline V gene lookup returns CDR1 SGHRS and CDR2 YFSETQ. Losses at the gene ends were 0 bases for V and 3 bases for J; bases not matched to a gene: 13. CDR3 in amino acids: CASSLDGPLAIVTDTQYF. The CDR3 DNA reads TGCGCCAGCAGCTTGGATGGGCCACTAGCGATTGTAACAGATACGCAGTATTTT.

Only a few counts were recorded for this clonotype. The genes are TRBV12-3 or TRBV12-4 and TRBJ1-1; a possible D gene is TRBD1 (5 bases). The V and J ends lost 9 bases and 1 base respectively, with 15 bases between them. The CDR3 spans 14 residues. CDR3 sequence reads: CASSPRQGNTEAFF. The CDR3 DNA reads TGTGCCAGTTCGCCGCGGCAGGGGAACACTGAAGCTTTCTTT.

This chain links TRBV20-1 with TRBJ1-5; possibly TRBD1 for D (5 bases). The V gene's germline CDR1 is DFQATT and CDR2 SNEGSKA (reference sequence). Trimming removed 0 bases from V and 0 bases from J, with 15 bases in between. This CDR3 region has 17 residues. The CDR3 spells CSARDTTEDYSNQPQHF. The CDR3 DNA reads as TGCAGTGCTAGAGATACGACAGAAGATTATAGCAATCAGCCCCAGCATTTT.

J is TRBJ1-2 and V is TRBV30, with 8 bases lining up with TRBD1. The ends lost 5 bases at V and 2 bases at J; junction bases unmatched: 1. This CDR3 region has 12 residues. Per germline, CDR1 GTSNPN and CDR2 SVGIG (reference sequence). The CDR3 loop reads CAWQGANYGYTF. The CDR3 DNA sequence: TGTGCCTGGCAGGGGGCGAACTATGGCTACACCTTC.

The J gene is TRBJ2-1, the V gene TRBV11-3; 10 bases are shared with TRBD2. With V trimmed by 3 bases and J by 5 bases, 4 bases remained unmatched. Germline V gives CDR1 SGHNT, CDR2 YENEEA. The CDR3 extends over 15 amino acids. In DNA form, the CDR3 reads TGTGCCAGCAGCTTGTCTAGCGGGGGCAACAATGAGCAGTTCTTC. Translation: CASSLSSGGNNEQFF.